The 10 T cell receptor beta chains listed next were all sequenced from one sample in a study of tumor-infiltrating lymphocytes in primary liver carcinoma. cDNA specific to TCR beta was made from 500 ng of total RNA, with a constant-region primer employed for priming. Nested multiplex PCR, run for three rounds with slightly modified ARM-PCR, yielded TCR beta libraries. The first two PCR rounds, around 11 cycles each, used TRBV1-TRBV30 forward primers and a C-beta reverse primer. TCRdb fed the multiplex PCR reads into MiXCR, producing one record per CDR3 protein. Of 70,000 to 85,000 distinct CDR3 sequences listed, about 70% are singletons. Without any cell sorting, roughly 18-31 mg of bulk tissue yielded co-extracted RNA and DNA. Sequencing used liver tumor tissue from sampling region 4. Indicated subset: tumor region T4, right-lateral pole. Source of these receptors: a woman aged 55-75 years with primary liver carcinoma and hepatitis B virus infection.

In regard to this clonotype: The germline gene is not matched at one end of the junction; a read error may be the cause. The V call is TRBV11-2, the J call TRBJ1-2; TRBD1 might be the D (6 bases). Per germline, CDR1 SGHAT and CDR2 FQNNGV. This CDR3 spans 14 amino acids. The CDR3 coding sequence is TGTGTCAGCAACTTAAACAGGGCATTCTATGGCTACACCTTC. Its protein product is CVSNLNRAFYGYTF.

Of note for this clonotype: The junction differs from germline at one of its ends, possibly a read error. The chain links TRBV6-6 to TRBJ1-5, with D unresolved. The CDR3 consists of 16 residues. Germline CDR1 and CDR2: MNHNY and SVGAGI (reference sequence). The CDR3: CDSSYSTGRGFQPQHF. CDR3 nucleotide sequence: TGTGACAGCAGTTACTCCACCGGGAGAGGTTTTCAGCCCCAGCATTTT.

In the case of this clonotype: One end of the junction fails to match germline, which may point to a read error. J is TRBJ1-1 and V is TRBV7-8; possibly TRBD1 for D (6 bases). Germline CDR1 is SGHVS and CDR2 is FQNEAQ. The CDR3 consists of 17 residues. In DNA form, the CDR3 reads TGTGCCAGCAGCTTAACCGGGGGCACGGGTTTAAGGACTGAAGCTCTCTTT. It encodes CASSLTGGTGLRTEALF. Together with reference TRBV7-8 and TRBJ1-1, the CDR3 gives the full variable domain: GAGVSQSPRYKVAKRGQDVALRCDPISGHVSLFWYQQALGQGPEFLTYFQNEAQLDKSGLPSDRFFAERPEGSVSTLKIQRTQQEDSAVYLCASSLTGGTGLRTEALFGQGTRLTVV.

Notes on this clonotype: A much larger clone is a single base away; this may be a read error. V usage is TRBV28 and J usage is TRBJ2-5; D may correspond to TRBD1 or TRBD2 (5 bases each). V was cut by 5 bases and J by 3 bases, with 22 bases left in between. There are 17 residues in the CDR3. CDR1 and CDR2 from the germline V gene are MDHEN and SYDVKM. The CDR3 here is CASSETGPTIGEETQYF. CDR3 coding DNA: TGTGCCAGCAGTGAGACGGGACCCACTATCGGAGAAGAGACCCAGTACTTC.

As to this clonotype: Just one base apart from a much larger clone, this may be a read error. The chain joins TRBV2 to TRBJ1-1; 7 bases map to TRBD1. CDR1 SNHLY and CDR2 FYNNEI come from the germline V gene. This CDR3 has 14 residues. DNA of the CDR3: TGTGCCAGCAGTGCCCAGGGGGTTTGGACTGAAGCTCTCTTT. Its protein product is CASSAQGVWTEALF.

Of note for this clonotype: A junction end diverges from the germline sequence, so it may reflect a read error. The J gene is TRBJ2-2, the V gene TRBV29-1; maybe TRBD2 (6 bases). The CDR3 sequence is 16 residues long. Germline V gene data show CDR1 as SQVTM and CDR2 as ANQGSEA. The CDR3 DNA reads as TGCAGCGTGATAGCAGGAGGGTCGGTTAACACCGAGGAGCTGTTTTTT. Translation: CSVIAGGSVNTEELFF.

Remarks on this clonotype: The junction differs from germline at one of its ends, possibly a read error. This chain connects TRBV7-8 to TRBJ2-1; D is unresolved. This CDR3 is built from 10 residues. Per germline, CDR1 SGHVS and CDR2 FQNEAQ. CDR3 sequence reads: CASSLVEQLF. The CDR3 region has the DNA TGTGCTAGCAGCTTAGTTGAGCAGCTCTTC.

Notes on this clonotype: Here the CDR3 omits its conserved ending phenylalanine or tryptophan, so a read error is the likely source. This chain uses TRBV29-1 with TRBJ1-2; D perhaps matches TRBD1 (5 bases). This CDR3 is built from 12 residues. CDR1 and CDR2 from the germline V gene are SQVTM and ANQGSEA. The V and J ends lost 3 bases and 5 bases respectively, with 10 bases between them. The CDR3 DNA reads TGCAGCGTTGAGGACATGGGTTATGGCTACACCATC. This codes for CSVEDMGYGYTI.

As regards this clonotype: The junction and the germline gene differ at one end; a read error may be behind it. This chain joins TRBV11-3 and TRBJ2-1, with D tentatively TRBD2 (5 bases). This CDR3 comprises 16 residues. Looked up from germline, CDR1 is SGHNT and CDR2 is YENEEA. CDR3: CVSGLGQALVYNEQFF. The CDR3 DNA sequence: TGTGTCAGCGGCTTAGGTCAGGCTCTGGTATACAATGAGCAGTTCTTC.

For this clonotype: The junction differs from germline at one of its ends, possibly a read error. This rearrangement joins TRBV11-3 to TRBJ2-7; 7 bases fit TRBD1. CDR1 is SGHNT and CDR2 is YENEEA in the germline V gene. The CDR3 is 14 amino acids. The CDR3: CASSRLGQEYEQYF. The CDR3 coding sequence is TGTGCCAGCAGCAGACTCGGACAGGAATACGAGCAATACTTT.